These 19 T cell receptor beta chains came from one sample sequenced in a study of blood T cells in healthy people across ages. The authors ran a second PCR of roughly 7 to 11 cycles using a sample-barcoded 5' primer and a J-beta primer mix. One entry per CDR3 protein results from TCRdb running MiXCR on the 5' RACE reads. The table lists about 700,000 distinct CDR3 sequences, about 30% of them singletons. The sample comprised blood. These receptors all come from a woman older than 75 in good health.

This clonotype was found many times. A much larger clone lies one base from this, so it may be a read error. This chain connects TRBV27 to TRBJ2-5; D may be TRBD2 (6 bases). Germline values: CDR1 MNHEY, CDR2 SMNVEV (reference sequence). Trimming shortened V by 7 bases and J by 11 bases, and 20 bases separated the two germline ends. This CDR3 region has 13 residues. Here the CDR3 DNA reads TGTGCCAGCATCAGCCGGGCCGGGGGTGAGCAGTACTTC. Translation: CASISRAGGEQYF.

This clonotype was found many times. The gene calls are TRBV7-6 and TRBJ1-5; no reliable D call. Germline loops: CDR1 SGHVS, CDR2 FNYEAQ. The CDR3 is made up of 13 amino acids. V lost 5 bases, J lost 5 bases, and 10 bases lay in between. The CDR3 nucleotides read TGTGCCAGCAGCCCTAGTGGGTATCAGCCCCAGCATTTT. Protein product: CASSPSGYQPQHF.

The chain combines TRBV5-1 with TRBJ2-7; D is possibly TRBD1 (5 bases). Germline assignment: CDR1 SGHRS and CDR2 YFSETQ. This CDR3 spans 14 amino acids. Between the trimmed V and J ends, which lost 5 bases and 3 bases, there was a span of 15 bases. The CDR3 region is CASSHQGSNYEQYF. The CDR3 region has the DNA TGCGCCAGCAGTCACCAGGGATCAAACTACGAGCAGTACTTC.

The chain links TRBV7-7 to TRBJ2-7, with 7 bases fitting TRBD2. V was pared by 6 bases and J by 12 bases, with 17 bases of the junction left unmatched. The CDR3 is 14 residues long. Looked up from germline, CDR1 is SSHAT and CDR2 is FNYEAQ (reference sequence). The CDR3 DNA follows: TGTGCCAGCAGTTCTCTGGCTAGCGGAGAGACCCGGTACTTC. It encodes CASSSLASGETRYF.

J is TRBJ1-4 and V is TRBV2, with D possibly matching TRBD1 (6 bases). V lost 2 bases to trimming and J lost 8 bases, with 12 bases between them. Germline V lookup: CDR1 SNHLY, CDR2 FYNNEI. The CDR3 totals 14 residues. The CDR3 nucleotides are TGTGCCAGCAGTGAAACCAGGGGCTGGGAAAAACTGTTTTTT. The encoded protein is CASSETRGWEKLFF. Full variable domain (outside the CDR3, taken from reference TRBV2 and TRBJ1-4): EPEVTQTPSHQVTQMGQEVILRCVPISNHLYFYWYRQILGQKVEFLVSFYNNEISEKSEIFDDQFSVERPDGSNFTLKIRSTKLEDSAMYFCASSETRGWEKLFFGSGTQLSVL.

This clonotype was counted at least ten times. The CDR3 sequence is CASSYPRGLTYEQYF. DNA of the CDR3: TGTGCCAGCAGTTATCCTAGGGGCCTAACCTACGAGCAGTACTTC. The chain links TRBV6-2 or TRBV6-3 to TRBJ2-7; D may be TRBD1 (5 bases). The germline gives CDR1 MNHEY, CDR2 SVGEGT. V was clipped by 3 bases and J by 2 bases, with 14 bases between them. There are 15 residues in the CDR3.

This clonotype has just a few counts. It may be a read error: a sequence one base away is much more abundant. The missing conserved phenylalanine or tryptophan at the end of this CDR3 makes a read error likely. The chain employs TRBV28 and TRBJ1-2; D unclear. Per germline, CDR1 MDHEN and CDR2 SYDVKM. The length of the CDR3 is 12 residues. Trimming stripped 2 bases from V and 6 bases from J, with 7 bases between. Here the CDR3 reads CASSLQRDGYTV. In DNA, the CDR3 is TGTGCCAGCAGTTTACAACGAGATGGCTACACCGTC.

As for this clonotype: One junction end does not reproduce the germline sequence, and a read error may be involved. The V call is TRBV28, the J call TRBJ1-4, with D perhaps TRBD1 (6 bases). Germline V gene sequence: CDR1 MDHEN, CDR2 SYDVKM. The CDR3 runs to 15 residues. CDR3 sequence reads: CASSLTGSRGEKRFF. The CDR3 region has the DNA TGTGCCAGCAGTTTAACAGGGTCAAGGGGTGAAAAACGGTTTTTT.

The chain uses TRBV7-2 and TRBJ1-5; 10 nucleotides match TRBD1. This CDR3 spans 16 amino acids. Germline assignment: CDR1 SGHTA and CDR2 FQGNSA. V was pared by 6 bases and J by 4 bases, with 9 bases of the junction left unmatched. DNA for the CDR3: TGTGCCAGCAGTCAATACGGGACAGGGGCAAATCAGCCCCAGCATTTT. Translating gives CASSQYGTGANQPQHF.

Details on this clonotype: Its ends do not fully match the called genes, so a read error is possible. The chain recombines TRBV12-3 or TRBV12-4 with TRBJ1-2; D not certain. The CDR3 contains 13 residues. Here the CDR3 reads CAGSLAADYGYTF. For the CDR3, the DNA is TGTGCCGGCAGCTTGGCAGCGGACTATGGCTACACCTTC.

This clonotype was recorded many times. V gene TRBV5-4 combines with J gene TRBJ2-3; 8 bases agree with TRBD2. The germline CDR1 and CDR2 sequences are SGHNT and YYREEE (reference sequence). Trimming took 4 bases from V and 1 from J; bases not matched to a gene: 11. This CDR3 has 17 residues. The CDR3 coding sequence is TGTGCCAGCAGCATGGGGAGCCCAGCGGGGGGCACAGATACGCAGTATTTT. This gives the protein CASSMGSPAGGTDTQYF. The full variable domain, with the rest looked up from reference TRBV5-4 and TRBJ2-3, is ETGVTQSPTHLIKTRGQQVTLRCSSQSGHNTVSWYQQALGQGPQFIFQYYREEENGRGNFPPRFSGLQFPNYSSELNVNALELDDSALYLCASSMGSPAGGTDTQYFGPGTRLTVL.

The gene calls are TRBV27 and TRBJ1-5; no definite D call. Germline-derived CDR1 and CDR2 are MNHEY and SMNVEV (reference sequence). The length of the CDR3 is 13 residues. V was shortened by 5 bases and J by 9 bases, with 14 bases between the two germline ends. DNA for the CDR3: TGTGCCAGCAGTCCTCTCGGACGGCGGCCCCAGCATTTT. The encoded protein is CASSPLGRRPQHF.

This sequence joins TRBV30 and TRBJ2-6; D is unresolved. The CDR3 consists of 14 residues. The V gene lost 4 bases and the J gene lost 0 bases, with 7 bases spanning the gap. Germline V gives CDR1 GTSNPN, CDR2 SVGIG (reference sequence). DNA for the CDR3: TGTGCCTGGAATATTTTCTCTGGGGCCAACGTCCTGACTTTC. Translation: CAWNIFSGANVLTF.

This clonotype was seen repeatedly, ten times or more. V usage is TRBV28 and J usage is TRBJ2-5; tentative D call: TRBD2 (7 bases). The V end was cut by 6 bases, the J end by 2 bases, with 16 bases between. Germline CDR1 MDHEN, CDR2 SYDVKM. The CDR3 is made up of 15 amino acids. The CDR3, as DNA: TGTGCCAGCAGCCAGGGCGGGGGCCCACAAGAGACCCAGTACTTC. Its protein product is CASSQGGGPQETQYF.

The table lists this clonotype with many counts. This chain connects TRBV6-2 or TRBV6-3 to TRBJ2-2; D not resolved. The germline V and J ends were trimmed by 2 bases and 6 bases, with 4 bases remaining between them. This CDR3 has 12 amino acids. From germline, CDR1 is MNHEY and CDR2 SVGEGT. This CDR3 is CASSYQAGELFF. The CDR3 coding sequence is TGTGCCAGCAGTTACCAGGCCGGGGAGCTGTTTTTT.

A few counts support this clonotype. Mismatch with germline at one junction end may stem from a read error. The J gene is TRBJ2-6, the V gene TRBV5-1; D might be TRBD1 (6 bases). The CDR3 extends over 16 amino acids. Germline assignment: CDR1 SGHRS and CDR2 YFSETQ. The CDR3 spells CASSWTQGTGANVRTF. CDR3 nucleotides: TGCGCCAGCAGCTGGACACAGGGTACCGGGGCCAACGTCCGGACTTTC.

This clonotype was detected ten times or more. This rearrangement joins TRBV20-1 to TRBJ2-1; 11 nucleotides match TRBD2. The CDR3 extends over 16 amino acids. Germline CDR1 DFQATT, CDR2 SNEGSKA (reference sequence). J lost 3 bases, V lost 1 base, and 5 bases had no gene match. CDR3 nucleotide sequence: TGCAGTGCTAGAGTTCGAGGGACTAGCGGCTACAATGAGCAGTTCTTC. Protein product: CSARVRGTSGYNEQFF.

As concerns this clonotype: This may come from a read error, since a much larger clone is one base off. The V call is TRBV30, the J call TRBJ1-2; perhaps TRBD1 as D (6 bases). CDR1 GTSNPN and CDR2 SVGIG come from the germline V gene (reference sequence). CDR3 length: 14 residues. DNA for the CDR3: TGTGCCCGGAGGGGGGTTCCGGGAAATGACGGCTACACCTTC. Its protein product is CARRGVPGNDGYTF. Filled out from reference TRBV30 and TRBJ1-2, the complete variable domain reads SQTIHQWPATLVQPVGSPLSLECTVEGTSNPNLYWYRQAAGRGLQLLFYSVGIGQISSEVPQNLSASRPQDRQFILSSKKLLLSDSGFYLCARRGVPGNDGYTFGSGTRLTVV.

This clonotype occurred many times. This chain joins TRBV6-1 and TRBJ2-7; D unclear. Germline assignment: CDR1 MNHNS and CDR2 SASEGT. This CDR3 region has 13 residues. V lost 5 bases to trimming and J lost 0 bases, with 8 bases between them. The CDR3 bases are TGTGCCAGCAGTTCCCAAAGCTCCTACGAGCAGTACTTC. Amino acids: CASSSQSSYEQYF.